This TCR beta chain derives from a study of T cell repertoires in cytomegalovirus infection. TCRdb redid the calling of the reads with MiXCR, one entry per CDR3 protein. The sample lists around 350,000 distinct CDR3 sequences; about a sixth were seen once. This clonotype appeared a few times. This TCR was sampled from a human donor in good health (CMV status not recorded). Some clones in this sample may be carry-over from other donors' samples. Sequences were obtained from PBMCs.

The CDR3 loop is CATSRETGMGYGYTF. The CDR3 DNA sequence: TGTGCCACCAGCAGGGAGACAGGGATGGGATATGGCTACACCTTC. This chain connects TRBV15 to TRBJ1-2, with TRBD1 matching over 7 bases. CDR1 and CDR2 (germline): LNHNV, YYDKDF (reference sequence). This CDR3 comprises 15 residues. The trim removed 3 bases at V and 5 bases at J, leaving 9 bases unmatched.